This T cell receptor (beta chain) was sequenced for a study of control samples from healthy donors and cancer patients. The repertoire was sequenced with immunoSEQ multiplex PCR; TCRdb's copy has only in-frame clones and lacks some. There are around 100,000 clones in the sample; about nine tenths occur only once, and under 4% lies in the top ten. This CDR3 contains 13 residues. Germline V gene sequence: CDR1 LGHDT, CDR2 YNNKEL (reference sequence). Trimming left V 1 base short and J 5 bases short, with 7 bases between. This receptor was obtained from a human donor in good health. The donor label of this sample is uncertain. The chain combines TRBV3-1 (or the pseudogene TRBV3-2) with TRBJ2-3; no firm D call. Sequencing input: blood. CDR3 sequence reads: CASSQGRQDTQYF. DNA for the CDR3: TGTGCCAGCAGCCAAGGACGGCAAGATACGCAGTATTTT.